The 18 T cell receptor beta chains below were found in one sample sequenced in a study of CD8 T cells in Susac syndrome. An input of roughly 0.45 to 1 ug of RNA was subjected to reverse transcription using random hexamers. Via MiXCR, TCRdb re-called the immunoSEQ multiplex PCR reads, giving one row per CDR3 protein. The sample contains about 69,000 distinct CDR3 sequences, around 93% of which appear only once. Sequenced sample: CD8+ T cells from PBMCs. The receptor set was obtained from a human donor in good health.

The V call is TRBV5-1, the J call TRBJ2-1; perhaps TRBD1 as D (6 bases). V lost 4 bases to trimming and J lost 2 bases, with 13 bases between them. Germline CDR1 reads SGHRS; CDR2 reads YFSETQ. There are 15 residues in the CDR3. CDR3 DNA sequence: TGCGCCAGCAGCCCCTTTGAGGGGGCCTACAATGAGCAGTTCTTC. It translates to CASSPFEGAYNEQFF.

The genes are TRBV6-5 and TRBJ1-6; D perhaps matches TRBD1 (5 bases). CDR1 and CDR2 from the germline V gene are MNHEY and SVGAGI. The CDR3 spans 12 residues. V was trimmed by 5 bases and J by 12 bases, leaving 11 bases between them. In DNA, the CDR3 is TGTGCCAGCAGTAGGGACCGCAGACCCCTCCACTTT. This sequence encodes CASSRDRRPLHF.

The V and J genes are TRBV27 and TRBJ2-7; TRBD2 matches at 7 bases. V was clipped by 3 bases and J by 3 bases; unmatched bases: 5. The CDR3 is made up of 14 amino acids. From germline, CDR1 is MNHEY and CDR2 SMNVEV (reference sequence). The CDR3 is CASSLGGPRYEQYF. CDR3 bases: TGTGCCAGCAGTTTGGGAGGGCCCCGCTACGAGCAGTACTTC.

The rearrangement links TRBV6-1 to TRBJ1-3; D gene uncertain. Germline V CDR1 and CDR2: MNHNS, SASEGT. This CDR3 contains 11 residues. Trimming took 5 bases from V and 4 from J, leaving 3 bases between them. CDR3 bases: TGTGCCAGCAGTAAAGGAAACACCATATATTTT. This codes for CASSKGNTIYF.

V usage is TRBV12-3 or TRBV12-4 and J usage is TRBJ2-5; D unresolved. The V end lost 5 bases, the J end lost 9 bases, and 22 bases lay between the germline ends. The CDR3 is 15 amino acids. Here the CDR3 reads CASSRFVGPQVAQYF. CDR3 sequence (DNA): TGTGCCAGCAGTCGGTTTGTGGGCCCCCAAGTAGCCCAGTACTTC.

This chain connects TRBV6-5 to TRBJ2-5, with a weak D call TRBD2 (7 bases). Germline CDR1 and CDR2: MNHEY and SVGAGI. CDR3 size: 15 residues. The ends were cut back, 6 bases at V and 5 bases at J, with 19 bases in the middle. The CDR3, as DNA: TGTGCCAGCAGCCTCGATGGGGGGGCCTGGGAGACCCAGTACTTC. Its translation is CASSLDGGAWETQYF.

The rearrangement uses TRBV30 and TRBJ1-2; no clear D. Trimming cost V 1 base and J 8 bases, with 8 bases left between them. CDR3 size: 11 residues. Looked up from germline, CDR1 is GTSNPN and CDR2 is SVGIG (reference sequence). CDR3 protein: CAWSEVRGYTF. CDR3 coding DNA: TGTGCCTGGAGTGAAGTACGAGGCTACACCTTC.

The genes are TRBV29-1 and TRBJ1-1, with no clear D. The CDR3 consists of 14 residues. Germline lookup yields CDR1 SQVTM and CDR2 ANQGSEA. The germline V and J ends were trimmed by 5 bases and 1 base, with 14 bases remaining between them. DNA of the CDR3: TGCAGCGTTCGCCAGGCTCTGCCGAACACTGAAGCTTTCTTT. Amino acid sequence: CSVRQALPNTEAFF.

The J gene is TRBJ1-1, the V gene TRBV29-1, with a possible D match to TRBD1 (5 bases). Germline V gene lookup returns CDR1 SQVTM and CDR2 ANQGSEA. The CDR3 runs to 12 residues. Deletions cut 4 bases from V and 4 bases from J, with 10 bases between. The DNA of the CDR3 is TGCAGCGTTGTGGGGGGAGGCACTGAAGCTTTCTTT. Amino acid sequence: CSVVGGGTEAFF.

This chain uses TRBV29-1 with TRBJ2-3, with D maybe TRBD1 (6 bases). In germline, CDR1 is SQVTM, CDR2 ANQGSEA. Trimming took 0 bases from V and 3 from J, leaving 7 bases between them. CDR3 length: 13 amino acids. The CDR3: CSVEDTGTDTQYF. The CDR3 coding sequence is TGCAGCGTTGAAGATACAGGGACAGATACGCAGTATTTT.

The chain uses TRBV4-1 and TRBJ2-5, with D tentatively TRBD1 or TRBD2 (6 bases each). Germline-derived CDR1 and CDR2 are MGHRA and YSYEKL. CDR3 size: 15 residues. V was trimmed by 0 bases and J by 5 bases, leaving 13 bases between them. The CDR3 region has the DNA TGCGCCAGCAGCCAAGACGGAGGGGGAAGGGAGACCCAGTACTTC. Amino acids: CASSQDGGGRETQYF.

The J gene is TRBJ1-3, the V gene TRBV28; the D is unclear. This CDR3 has 14 residues. The V end was cut by 7 bases, the J end by 0 bases, with 10 bases between. Looked up from germline, CDR1 is MDHEN and CDR2 is SYDVKM. The CDR3 sequence is CASNTASSGNTIYF. The DNA for the CDR3 is TGTGCCAGCAATACGGCTAGCTCTGGAAACACCATATATTTT.

The gene calls are TRBV5-4 and TRBJ1-5, with no clear D. V was pared by 2 bases and J by 1 base, with 10 bases between. CDR3 size: 15 residues. The germline gives CDR1 SGHNT, CDR2 YYREEE (reference sequence). DNA of the CDR3: TGTGCCAGCAGCTTACCCGGAGGGAGCAATCAGCCCCAGCATTTT. Residues: CASSLPGGSNQPQHF.

The chain combines TRBV29-1 with TRBJ1-2; possibly TRBD1 for D (5 bases). Germline assignment: CDR1 SQVTM and CDR2 ANQGSEA. The CDR3 extends over 12 amino acids. The V and J ends lost 2 bases and 7 bases respectively, with 11 bases between them. This CDR3 is CSVERQGLGYTF. The DNA for the CDR3 is TGCAGCGTTGAACGGCAGGGTCTTGGCTACACCTTC.

The genes are TRBV14 and TRBJ1-1, with D possibly TRBD1 on 6 matching bases. Trimming took 0 bases from V and 2 from J, leaving 13 bases between them. CDR1 is SGHDN, CDR2 FVKESK, per germline. The CDR3 extends over 16 amino acids. DNA for the CDR3: TGTGCCAGCAGCCAAGATCTTGGGACAATAAACACTGAAGCTTTCTTT. Its protein is CASSQDLGTINTEAFF.

The rearrangement links TRBV30 to TRBJ1-1, with unresolved D. The CDR3 consists of 13 residues. Germline CDR1 and CDR2: GTSNPN and SVGIG (reference sequence). V was cut by 7 bases and J by 5 bases, with 17 bases left in between. The CDR3 DNA reads as TGTGCCTTCGAACGGGCCCAGAGGACTGAAGCTTTCTTT. Its translation is CAFERAQRTEAFF. Drawing the rest from reference TRBV30 and TRBJ1-1, the complete variable domain is SQTIHQWPATLVQPVGSPLSLECTVEGTSNPNLYWYRQAAGRGLQLLFYSVGIGQISSEVPQNLSASRPQDRQFILSSKKLLLSDSGFYLCAFERAQRTEAFFGQGTRLTVV.

The rearrangement uses TRBV7-9 and TRBJ1-2; a weak D match, TRBD1 (6 bases). The germline V and J ends were trimmed by 8 bases and 5 bases, with 21 bases remaining between them. Germline values: CDR1 SEHNR, CDR2 FQNEAQ (reference sequence). The CDR3 extends over 15 amino acids. CDR3 loop: CASAEGGGPEYGYTF. The CDR3 DNA follows: TGTGCCAGCGCCGAGGGGGGGGGACCAGAATATGGCTACACCTTC.

This clonotype was found once. This chain links TRBV7-9 with TRBJ2-7, with 9 bases lining up with TRBD2. With 5 bases clipped from V and 2 bases from J, the junction kept 4 bases outside the gene matches. The germline CDR1 and CDR2 sequences are SEHNR and FQNEAQ (reference sequence). The CDR3 runs to 14 residues. CDR3 loop: CASSPRLAAYEQYF. The CDR3 DNA sequence: TGTGCCAGCAGCCCTCGACTAGCGGCCTACGAGCAGTACTTC.